The source of this T cell receptor beta chain is a study of shared clonotypes between healthy human individuals. Profiling relied on immunoSEQ multiplex PCR, and the TCRdb table lists in-frame clones only, not all of them. The data contain roughly 2.6 million clones, about 92% of them singletons. With respect to this clone: Its target is unknown.

J lost 5 bases, V lost 0 bases, and 5 bases had no gene match. The CDR3 spans 15 residues. In germline, CDR1 is LGHNT, CDR2 FRNRAP. Overall study results and limits: Rarefaction indicated that sorted-subset sequencing remained incomplete although depth was large.

The chain uses TRBV12-5 and TRBJ2-5; 8 positions agree with TRBD2. Sequencing was carried out using naive CD4+ T cells sorted from blood. This sample's subset: CD45RA+ positively selected. This clonotype was sampled from a man in his late teens or twenties in good health. CDR3 amino acids: CASGLVRLAGETQYF. As DNA, the CDR3 is TGTGCTAGTGGTTTGGTACGCCTAGCGGGCGAGACCCAGTACTTC.